This note documents a single TCR beta chain sequence. Clones were sequenced by immunoSEQ multiplex PCR, and TCRdb holds only the in-frame ones, with some missing. The table lists 290,000 or so clones, about 87% of them singletons. These data belong to a study of blood T cell repertoires in COVID-19. Study-level information: COVID-19 samples collected from the United States, Italy and Spain covered acute and convalescent phases. PBMCs, B-cell-depleted T cells, or T cells provided the cDNA or gDNA that made up the material.

Per germline, CDR1 WNHNN and CDR2 SYGVQD (reference sequence). The CDR3 contains 16 residues. Trimming took off 0 bases at V and 4 bases at J, with 13 bases between the two ends. Material for sequencing was peripheral blood. This chain uses TRBV10-1 with TRBJ2-1, with D maybe TRBD1 (5 bases). The receptor comes from a man between 70 and 80 years old with acute or convalescent COVID-19. CDR3 in DNA: TGCGCCAGCAGTGAGTCCTTCGCAGGGCCTTACAATGAGCAGTTCTTC. Translated, it gives CASSESFAGPYNEQFF.